Sequencing of this T cell receptor (beta chain) was carried out in a study of blood T cell repertoires in COVID-19. Unmatched junction bases numbered 8, after V lost 7 bases and J lost 2 bases. The CDR3 runs to 15 residues. CDR1 is MNHNS and CDR2 is SASEGT in the germline V gene. Clones were read by immunoSEQ multiplex PCR, and TCRdb kept only the in-frame ones, dropping some. The sample yields under 250,000 clones, 70% to 90% seen once. This chain links TRBV6-1 with TRBJ1-5, with 7 bases that match TRBD1. Specimen: peripheral blood. The sequence came from a man aged 45-60 years who had recovered from COVID-19. The CDR3 sequence is CASTLTGFGNQPQHF. The CDR3 DNA is TGTGCCAGCACCCTGACAGGGTTCGGCAATCAGCCCCAGCATTTT.